The text below deals with one T cell receptor beta chain. The CDR3 spans 13 residues. Some clones are missing from TCRdb's copy, which holds only in-frame ones; the method was immunoSEQ multiplex PCR. This sample carries 45,000 to 65,000 clones, over 85% of them seen once, and the ten largest clones take roughly 2.6%. These data originate in a study of T cell changes during pregnancy in multiple sclerosis. The clonotype comes from a female donor with multiple sclerosis, enrolled in a pregnancy study. The chain links TRBV21-1 to TRBJ2-1; the D call TRBD1 from the table was never checked on the DNA. TRBV21-1 is noted as a pseudogene. The sample here was CD8+ T cells from peripheral blood mononuclear cells, taken in the third trimester of pregnancy. DNA of the CDR3: TGTGCCAGCACCAAGGCCCTTAACAATGAGCAGTTCTTC. Translating it yields CASTKALNNEQFF.